These T cell receptor beta chains were read from a single sample in a study of shared clonotypes between healthy human individuals. Measured with immunoSEQ multiplex PCR; TCRdb has only the in-frame clones, and not every one. The sample shows roughly 1.5 million clones, 95% to 99% of them seen only once. Sequenced sample: naive CD4+ T cells sorted from blood. These receptors originate from a man younger than 45 in good health. Each CDR3 is given without its conserved first and last residue. Fields, in order: V gene, CDR3 protein.

v_call: TRBV5-4
cdr3_aa: ASSLVGSGSYEQY

v_call: TRBV28
cdr3_aa: ASSTPTGVNTEAF

v_call: TRBV7-9
cdr3_aa: ASSLPRGEALYEQY

v_call: TRBV7-9
cdr3_aa: ASSLTGRKDYEQY

v_call: TRBV6-5
cdr3_aa: ASSYRTGGLEAF

v_call: TRBV4-3
cdr3_aa: ASSHGLVDNEQF

v_call: TRBV7-2
cdr3_aa: ASSLRRGGAYNQPQH

v_call: TRBV10-3
cdr3_aa: AISDLAGAVKSFEQF

v_call: TRBV19
cdr3_aa: ASSEGYEQY

v_call: TRBV5-1
cdr3_aa: ASSLVQGARTEAF

v_call: TRBV19
cdr3_aa: ASRLQGAPRDTQY

v_call: TRBV6-4
cdr3_aa: ASSDGGLAGGPNHNEQF

v_call: TRBV28
cdr3_aa: ASSPAGDSNQPQH

v_call: TRBV2
cdr3_aa: AIARDRGDGELF

v_call: TRBV28
cdr3_aa: ASREQGIGGEKLF

v_call: TRBV6-5
cdr3_aa: ASSYSGRPQH

v_call: TRBV28
cdr3_aa: ASSTRVVQPQH

v_call: TRBV7-3
cdr3_aa: ASSLTTPFGGVLPTDTQY

v_call: TRBV11-2
cdr3_aa: ASSSQLGQPFMEAF

v_call: TRBV19
cdr3_aa: ASSLRGLYEQY

v_call: TRBV7-6
cdr3_aa: ASSVQDEQF

v_call: TRBV27
cdr3_aa: ASSSSAGNEQF

v_call: TRBV5-4
cdr3_aa: ASRPLAGGYETQY

v_call: TRBV7-2
cdr3_aa: ASSLRPTYTQY

v_call: TRBV27
cdr3_aa: ASSLFGWGPGDTEAF

v_call: TRBV6-5
cdr3_aa: ASSQGTGSSYGYT

v_call: TRBV30
cdr3_aa: AWARGHGYT